This is a list of T cell receptor beta chains from one sample in a study of T cells in Graves' hyperthyroidism and ophthalmopathy. From the multiplex PCR reads, TCRdb called clonotypes with MiXCR, one entry per CDR3 protein. Of hundreds of thousands of distinct CDR3 sequences in the sample, over 12% were seen once. Sequenced: blood. These receptor sequences come from a man aged 18 to 29 with Graves' ophthalmopathy. The CDR3 runs from the conserved cysteine through the conserved F or W. A D gene is named only where the DNA matches it firmly. Clone sizes are given selectively: once, few, many, or a class where the clone is expanded.

V	size	D	J	CDR3	DNA
TRBV18	NA	NA	TRBJ1-2	CASSPARDYYGHTF	TGTGCCAGCTCACCGGCACGGGACTACTATGGCCACACCTTC
TRBV7-6	NA	NA	TRBJ2-3	CASSSTDWDTQYF	TGTGCCAGCAGCTCTACGGACTGGGATACGCAGTATTTT
TRBV6-1	NA	TRBD2	TRBJ2-3	CASRPSGGAFTDTQYF	TGTGCCAGCAGACCAAGCGGGGGGGCATTCACAGATACGCAGTATTTT
TRBV11-2	many	TRBD2	TRBJ2-7	CASSGRDYSYEQYF	TGTGCCAGCAGCGGCCGGGACTACTCCTACGAGCAGTACTTC
TRBV16	many	TRBD1	TRBJ1-2	CASSQSGTAVNYGYTF	TGTGCCAGCAGCCAATCCGGGACAGCCGTAAACTATGGCTACACCTTC
TRBV19	NA	NA	TRBJ2-7	CASSPDSFNYEQYF	TGTGCCAGTAGTCCGGACAGTTTCAACTACGAGCAGTACTTC
TRBV4-1	many	NA	TRBJ2-1	CASSQDQTYNEQFF	TGCGCCAGCAGCCAAGATCAGACCTACAATGAGCAGTTCTTC
TRBV5-6	few	TRBD2	TRBJ2-5	CASSPRVAGGPETQYF	TGTGCCAGCAGCCCTCGGGTAGCGGGGGGGCCAGAGACCCAGTACTTC
TRBV9	many	TRBD2	TRBJ2-7	CASSVEAGVREQYF	TGTGCCAGCAGCGTGGAAGCGGGAGTTCGCGAGCAGTACTTC
TRBV30	NA	TRBD1	TRBJ2-2	CAWSQGAGELFF	TGTGCCTGGAGTCAGGGGGCCGGGGAGCTGTTTTTT
TRBV6-2/TRBV6-3	NA	NA	TRBJ1-6	CASSTRVSLHF	TGTGCCAGCAGCACACGGGTATCCCTCCACTTT
TRBV5-1	many	NA	TRBJ1-2	CASSLVRGKNYGYTF	TGCGCCAGCAGCTTGGTACGGGGGAAAAACTATGGCTACACCTTC
TRBV19	few	NA	TRBJ1-5	CASIGGYGQPQHF	TGTGCCAGTATAGGGGGGTATGGTCAGCCCCAGCATTTT
TRBV6-2/TRBV6-3	NA	NA	TRBJ1-3	CASRAPGLSGNTIYF	TGTGCCAGCAGGGCCCCGGGACTTTCTGGAAACACCATATATTTT
TRBV20-1	many	TRBD1	TRBJ1-2	CSGDRANYGYTF	TGCAGTGGTGACAGGGCTAACTATGGCTACACCTTC
TRBV15	many	TRBD1	TRBJ2-3	CATSSYRGSSDTQYF	TGTGCCACCAGCAGCTACAGGGGGAGTTCAGATACGCAGTATTTT
TRBV4-1	NA	TRBD1	TRBJ2-7	CASSQGDRGVYEQYF	TGCGCCAGCAGCCAAGGCGACAGGGGAGTCTACGAGCAGTACTTC
TRBV19	NA	NA	TRBJ1-2	CASSPGTPYGYTF	TGTGCCAGTAGTCCCGGGACCCCCTATGGCTACACCTTC
TRBV3-1	many	NA	TRBJ1-2	CASSQANQGPGYTF	TGTGCCAGCAGCCAGGCAAACCAGGGGCCTGGCTACACCTTC
TRBV5-4	few	NA	TRBJ2-2	CASGQENTGELFF	TGTGCCAGCGGCCAGGAGAACACCGGGGAGCTGTTTTTT
TRBV2	many	NA	TRBJ1-2	CASSETVDYGYTF	TGTGCCAGCAGTGAAACAGTAGACTATGGCTACACCTTC
TRBV2	many	NA	TRBJ2-1	CASTGGDSYNEQFF	TGTGCCAGCACCGGTGGGGACTCCTACAATGAGCAGTTCTTC
TRBV20-1	many	NA	TRBJ1-2	CSARPTVNYGYTF	TGCAGTGCTAGACCGACAGTAAACTATGGCTACACCTTC
TRBV5-6	few	TRBD2	TRBJ2-7	CASSLAGQTYEQYF	TGTGCCAGCAGCCTAGCGGGACAGACTTACGAGCAGTACTTC